This T cell receptor (beta chain) comes out of a study of blood T cell repertoires in COVID-19. The wider study: Acute-phase and convalescent COVID-19 samples originated in the United States, Italy and Spain. PBMCs, B-cell-depleted T cells, or T cells provided the cDNA or gDNA that made up the material.

In the original workflow: Quantification of nucleated cells was approximated via reference gene primer amplification. The data were produced by immunoSEQ multiplex PCR, yet TCRdb's version contains in-frame clones alone and is incomplete. For V, J and clone size, that table is used; D and trimming come from the DNA. The sample gives a few hundred thousand clones, approximately 88% of which show up once; approximately 7.2% is in the top ten. The sequence derives from a woman between 25 and 40 years old who had recovered from COVID-19. The material sequenced was peripheral blood.

CDR3 loop: CASSVGIASYGYTF. Here the CDR3 DNA reads TGTGCCAGCAGCGTAGGTATAGCCTCCTATGGCTACACCTTC. V gene TRBV9 combines with J gene TRBJ1-2; unclear D gene. Germline V gene lookup returns CDR1 SGDLS and CDR2 YYNGEE. This CDR3 is built from 14 residues. Between the trimmed V and J ends, which lost 0 bases and 4 bases, there was a span of 10 bases.